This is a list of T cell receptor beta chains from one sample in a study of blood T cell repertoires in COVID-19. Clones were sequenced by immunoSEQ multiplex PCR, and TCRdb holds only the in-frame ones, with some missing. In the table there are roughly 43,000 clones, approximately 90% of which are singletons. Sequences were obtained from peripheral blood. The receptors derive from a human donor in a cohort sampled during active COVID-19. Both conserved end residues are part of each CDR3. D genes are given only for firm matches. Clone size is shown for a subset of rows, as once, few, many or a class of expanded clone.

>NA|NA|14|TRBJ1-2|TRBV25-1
CASSEPGLAWGYTF
TGTGCCAGCAGTGAACCAGGTTTGGCCTGGGGCTACACCTTC
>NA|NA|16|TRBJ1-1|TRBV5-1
CASSWTTGRSNTEAFF
TGCGCCAGCAGCTGGACTACGGGCAGGTCGAACACTGAAGCTTTCTTT
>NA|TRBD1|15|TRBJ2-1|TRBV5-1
CASRPETGGFHEQFF
TGCGCCAGCAGGCCCGAGACAGGGGGCTTCCATGAGCAGTTCTTC
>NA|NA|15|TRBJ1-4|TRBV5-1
CASSLSGQTNEKLFF
TGCGCCAGCAGCTTGTCTGGGCAGACTAATGAAAAACTGTTTTTT
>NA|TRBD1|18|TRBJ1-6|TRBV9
CASSDDRGPFPTSAPLHF
TGTGCCAGCAGCGATGACAGGGGGCCTTTCCCAACCTCGGCACCCCTCCACTTT
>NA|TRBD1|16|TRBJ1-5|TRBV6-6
CASRVATGEGDQPQHF
TGTGCCAGCAGGGTCGCGACAGGGGAAGGGGATCAGCCCCAGCATTTT
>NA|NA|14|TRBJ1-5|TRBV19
CASNRKRTDQPQHF
TGTGCCAGTAACCGCAAGCGGACGGATCAGCCCCAGCATTTT
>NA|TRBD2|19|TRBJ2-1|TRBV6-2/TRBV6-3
CASSPQREGPELSYNEQFF
TGTGCCAGCAGCCCCCAGCGGGAGGGCCCTGAGCTCTCCTACAATGAGCAGTTCTTC
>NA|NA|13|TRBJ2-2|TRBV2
CASSSGDTGELFF
TGTGCCAGCAGTAGCGGCGACACCGGGGAGCTGTTTTTT
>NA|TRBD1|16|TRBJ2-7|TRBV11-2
CASSLARTGGYHEQYF
TGTGCCAGCAGCTTAGCCCGGACAGGGGGGTACCACGAGCAGTACTTC
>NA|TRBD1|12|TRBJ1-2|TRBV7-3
CASSTGQGSYTF
TGTGCCAGCAGCACTGGACAGGGGAGCTACACCTTC
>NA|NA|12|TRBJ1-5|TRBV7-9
CASSPDNQPQHF
TGTGCCAGCAGCCCAGATAATCAGCCCCAGCATTTT
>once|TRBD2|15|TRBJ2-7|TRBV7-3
CASRTALGTSDEQYF
TGTGCCAGCAGAACAGCTTTAGGGACTAGCGACGAGCAGTACTTC
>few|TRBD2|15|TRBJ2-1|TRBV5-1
CASRGGTSTYNEQFF
TGCGCCAGCAGAGGGGGGACTAGTACCTACAATGAGCAGTTCTTC
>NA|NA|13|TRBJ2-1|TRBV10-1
CASSEALGNEQFF
TGCGCCAGCAGTGAGGCCCTAGGCAACGAGCAGTTCTTC
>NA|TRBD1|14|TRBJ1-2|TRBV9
CASSPKGGGYGYTF
TGTGCCAGCAGCCCCAAAGGGGGCGGCTATGGCTACACCTTC
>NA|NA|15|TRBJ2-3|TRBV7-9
CASSLTRGPTDTQYF
TGTGCCAGCAGCTTAACCAGGGGTCCCACAGATACGCAGTATTTT
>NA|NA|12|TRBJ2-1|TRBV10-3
CAIREGDWGKFF
TGTGCCATCAGAGAGGGGGACTGGGGGAAGTTCTTC
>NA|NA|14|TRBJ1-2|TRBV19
CASSISQGNYGYTF
TGTGCCAGTAGTATATCACAGGGTAACTATGGCTACACCTTC
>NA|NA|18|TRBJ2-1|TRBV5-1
CASSLGLGGPNVVNEQFF
TGCGCCAGCAGCTTGGGGCTGGGGGGACCGAACGTAGTCAATGAGCAGTTCTTC
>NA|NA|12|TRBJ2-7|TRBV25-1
CASSEFLNEQYF
TGTGCCAGCAGTGAATTCTTAAACGAGCAGTACTTC
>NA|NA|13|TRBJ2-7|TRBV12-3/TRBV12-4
CASSIGSSYEQYF
TGTGCCAGCAGTATCGGGAGCTCCTACGAGCAGTACTTC
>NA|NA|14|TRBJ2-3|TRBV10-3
CAINQGRSTDTQYF
TGTGCCATCAATCAAGGGAGGAGCACAGATACGCAGTATTTT
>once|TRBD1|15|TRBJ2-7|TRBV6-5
CASSYLGTGIYEQYF
TGTGCCAGCAGTTACCTCGGGACAGGGATATACGAGCAGTACTTC
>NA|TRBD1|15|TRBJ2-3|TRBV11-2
CASSLTTGSTDTQYF
TGTGCCAGCAGCTTAACGACAGGGAGCACAGATACGCAGTATTTT
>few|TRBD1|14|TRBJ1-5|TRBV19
CASKTGGEYQPQHF
TGTGCCAGTAAAACAGGGGGCGAGTATCAGCCCCAGCATTTT
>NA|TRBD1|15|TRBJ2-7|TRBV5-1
CASSLGTGSIYEQYF
TGCGCCAGCAGCTTGGGGACAGGGTCTATCTACGAGCAGTACTTC
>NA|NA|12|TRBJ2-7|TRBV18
CASSSSTLEQYF
TGTGCCAGCTCATCCAGTACGTTGGAGCAGTACTTC
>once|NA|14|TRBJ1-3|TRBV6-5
CASRAEGAGNTIYF
TGTGCCAGCAGGGCCGAGGGAGCTGGAAACACCATATATTTT
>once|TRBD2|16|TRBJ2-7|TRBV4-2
CASSQEETSGAYEQYF
TGTGCCAGCAGCCAGGAGGAAACTAGCGGGGCCTACGAGCAGTACTTC
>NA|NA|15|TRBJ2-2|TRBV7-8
CASSLRRTGTGELFF
TGTGCCAGCAGCCTCCGGAGGACGGGTACCGGGGAGCTGTTTTTT
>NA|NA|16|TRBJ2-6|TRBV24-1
CATSGTAPSGANVLTF
TGTGCCACCAGTGGGACAGCACCCTCTGGGGCCAACGTCCTGACTTTC
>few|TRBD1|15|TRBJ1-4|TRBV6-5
CASSSTGQGSEKLFF
TGTGCCAGCAGTTCCACGGGACAGGGGAGTGAAAAACTGTTTTTT
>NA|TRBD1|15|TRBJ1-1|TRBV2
CASRTQQGSNTEAFF
TGTGCCAGCAGAACTCAACAGGGGTCTAACACTGAAGCTTTCTTT
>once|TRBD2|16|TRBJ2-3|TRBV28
CASSLLGGRGGDTQYF
TGTGCCAGCAGTTTATTAGGCGGGAGGGGGGGAGATACGCAGTATTTT
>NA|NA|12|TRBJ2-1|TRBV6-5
CASNRESNEQFF
TGTGCCAGCAACCGGGAATCCAATGAGCAGTTCTTC
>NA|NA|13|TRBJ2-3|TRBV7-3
CASSSGTANTQYF
TGTGCCAGCAGCTCCGGGACTGCCAATACGCAGTATTTT
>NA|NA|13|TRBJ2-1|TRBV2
CASSESMSNEQFF
TGTGCCAGCAGTGAAAGCATGAGTAATGAGCAGTTCTTC
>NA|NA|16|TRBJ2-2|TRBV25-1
CASSEYQGRDTGELFF
TGTGCCAGCAGTGAATATCAGGGCCGGGACACCGGGGAGCTGTTTTTT
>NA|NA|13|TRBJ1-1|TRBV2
CASSLQVNTEAFF
TGTGCCAGCAGCCTACAGGTTAACACTGAAGCTTTCTTT
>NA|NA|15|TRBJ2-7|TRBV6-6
CASRPHDREFYEQYF
TGTGCCAGCAGACCTCACGACAGAGAATTCTACGAGCAGTACTTC
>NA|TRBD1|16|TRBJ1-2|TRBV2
CASRAGTGGESYGYTF
TGTGCCAGCAGAGCCGGGACAGGGGGCGAGAGCTATGGCTACACCTTC
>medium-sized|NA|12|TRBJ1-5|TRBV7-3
CASSPTVGPQHF
TGTGCCAGCAGCCCAACAGTTGGGCCCCAGCATTTT
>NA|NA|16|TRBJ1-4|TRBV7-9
CASSSNQQGSNEKLFF
TGTGCCAGCAGCTCAAACCAACAGGGATCTAATGAAAAACTGTTTTTT
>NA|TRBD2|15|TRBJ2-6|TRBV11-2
CASSRGVAGANVLTF
TGTGCCAGCAGCCGGGGGGTAGCTGGGGCCAACGTCCTGACTTTC
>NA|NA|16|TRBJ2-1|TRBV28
CASSLITGRRYNEQFF
TGTGCCAGCAGTTTGATTACAGGACGGAGATACAATGAGCAGTTCTTC
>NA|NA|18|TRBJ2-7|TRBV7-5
CVRSLGVLAGGLSYEQYF
TGTGTCAGAAGCTTAGGTGTCTTAGCGGGAGGTCTCTCCTACGAGCAGTACTTC
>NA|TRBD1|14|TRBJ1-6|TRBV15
CATSLQGVYSPLHF
TGTGCCACCAGCTTACAGGGGGTTTATTCACCCCTCCACTTT